These 27 T cell receptor beta chains came from one sample sequenced in a study of human T cells and chemical hapten exposure. TCRdb passed the RACE reads through MiXCR, listing each CDR3 protein once. Of a few hundred thousand distinct CDR3 sequences listed, over 8% were seen once; the top ten hold 2% to 2.5%. As for time point: pre-sensitization, week 0. Treatment specified: therapeutic diphenylcyclopropenone sensitization with weekly scalp DPC. Source: whole blood, taken in connection with sensitization to the hapten diphenylcyclopropenone (DPC). These receptors were taken from a middle-aged woman with alopecia areata. Some clones in this sample may be carry-over from other donors' samples.

This clonotype was observed a handful of times. J is TRBJ2-1 and V is TRBV7-9, with 7 nucleotides matching TRBD2. The CDR3 runs to 15 residues. V was clipped by 4 bases and J by 1 base; unmatched bases: 4. Looked up from germline, CDR1 is SEHNR and CDR2 is FQNEAQ (reference sequence). The CDR3 is CASSSSGKSYNEQFF. CDR3 bases: TGTGCCAGCAGCTCAAGCGGGAAGTCCTACAATGAGCAGTTCTTC.

This clonotype was found many times. The gene calls are TRBV20-1 and TRBJ1-4, with TRBD1 as a possible D gene (6 bases). This CDR3 has 15 residues. Germline CDR1 is DFQATT and CDR2 is SNEGSKA (reference sequence). V was trimmed by 6 bases and J by 5 bases, leaving 19 bases between them. The CDR3 protein is CSASQGGGSNEKLFF. For the CDR3, the DNA is TGCAGTGCGTCCCAAGGAGGGGGTTCAAATGAAAAACTGTTTTTT.

In this sample, this clonotype turned up a few times. The chain employs TRBV9 and TRBJ2-3, with D possibly being TRBD1 (5 bases). The V gene lost 3 bases and the J gene lost 4 bases, with 9 bases spanning the gap. CDR1 is SGDLS and CDR2 is YYNGEE in the germline V gene. This CDR3 has 13 residues. The CDR3 region is CASSGLTADTQYF. CDR3 in DNA: TGTGCCAGCAGCGGGTTGACAGCAGATACGCAGTATTTT.

The rearrangement joins TRBV28 to TRBJ2-7; D possibly matches TRBD1 or TRBD2 (6 bases each). With 4 bases removed from V and 4 bases from J, the gap between germline ends came to 20 bases. Per germline, CDR1 MDHEN and CDR2 SYDVKM. This CDR3 spans 16 amino acids. The CDR3 spells CASSSPGYGGGYEQYF. In DNA form, the CDR3 reads TGTGCCAGCAGTTCCCCCGGTTACGGGGGCGGATACGAGCAGTACTTC.

V gene TRBV18 combines with J gene TRBJ2-3; the D gene could be TRBD1 or TRBD2 (5 bases each). Germline CDR1 and CDR2: KGHSH and LQKENI. The CDR3 consists of 14 residues. V was clipped by 0 bases and J by 6 bases, with 10 bases between them. The CDR3 here is CASSPPGESDTQYF. The DNA of the CDR3 is TGTGCCAGCTCACCACCGGGGGAGTCCGATACGCAGTATTTT.

This clonotype was seen a few times. The V gene is TRBV5-1, the J gene TRBJ2-3; D possibly corresponds to TRBD1 (6 bases). Trimming pared 7 bases from V and 0 bases from J, leaving 12 bases between. This CDR3 is built from 14 residues. Germline CDR1 and CDR2: SGHRS and YFSETQ. CDR3 amino acids: CASHTGTSTDTQYF. Written as DNA, the CDR3 is TGCGCCAGCCACACCGGGACAAGCACAGATACGCAGTATTTT.

This clonotype occurred many times. The chain is built from TRBV28 and TRBJ1-6, with D unresolved. The CDR3 contains 14 residues. V was pared by 7 bases and J by 8 bases, with 15 bases between. Germline V gene lookup returns CDR1 MDHEN and CDR2 SYDVKM. The CDR3 sequence: CASTPPSGYSPLHF. The DNA of the CDR3 is TGTGCCAGCACTCCCCCTTCGGGGTATTCACCCCTCCACTTT. The full variable domain, in which reference TRBV28 and TRBJ1-6 provide the parts outside the CDR3, is DVKVTQSSRYLVKRTGEKVFLECVQDMDHENMFWYRQDPGLGLRLIYFSYDVKMKEKGDIPEGYSVSREKKERFSLILESASTNQTSMYLCASTPPSGYSPLHFGNGTRLTVT.

V usage is TRBV11-3 and J usage is TRBJ2-3; D gene uncertain. Germline V CDR1 and CDR2: SGHNT, YENEEA. Deletions cut 5 bases from V and 7 bases from J, with 13 bases between. The CDR3 is 13 amino acids. CDR3 region: CASSRAYPNTQYF. CDR3 nucleotide sequence: TGTGCCAGCAGCCGGGCCTACCCGAATACGCAGTATTTT.

This chain joins TRBV4-3 and TRBJ2-7; D unclear. V was trimmed by 0 bases and J by 6 bases, leaving 9 bases between them. This CDR3 has 13 amino acids. Germline CDR1 LGHNA, CDR2 YSLEER. Here the CDR3 DNA reads TGCGCCAGCAGCCAAGATACGGGTATCGAGCAGTACTTC. Amino acid sequence: CASSQDTGIEQYF.

The chain combines TRBV12-3 or TRBV12-4 with TRBJ1-3; D not resolved. V lost 5 bases to trimming and J lost 2 bases, with 4 bases between them. The CDR3 runs to 12 residues. DNA for the CDR3: TGTGCCAGCAGTACCCCTGGAAACACCATATATTTT. It specifies CASSTPGNTIYF.

This clonotype has only a few counts. The J gene is TRBJ1-2, the V gene TRBV12-3 or TRBV12-4; 8 bases agree with TRBD1. Trimming cost V 5 bases and J 4 bases; bases outside gene matches: 3. CDR3 length: 13 amino acids. The CDR3 DNA sequence: TGTGCCAGCAGTGTCGACAGGGGCTATGGCTACACCTTC. Its protein is CASSVDRGYGYTF.

J is TRBJ2-2 and V is TRBV12-3 or TRBV12-4; TRBD1 aligns across 7 bases. V lost 10 bases to trimming and J lost 7 bases; unmatched junction nucleotides: 9. The CDR3 totals 13 residues. The CDR3 nucleotides read TGTGCCACCTTAGGACAGGTGGGCGGGGAGCTGTTTTTT. It yields the protein CATLGQVGGELFF.

This clonotype showed up many times. The chain combines TRBV27 with TRBJ2-1; the D gene is possibly TRBD2 (5 bases). The CDR3 spans 16 residues. Trimming took 3 bases from V and 0 from J, leaving 12 bases between them. Germline V CDR1 and CDR2: MNHEY, SMNVEV (reference sequence). The DNA of the CDR3 is TGTGCCAGCAGTTTTTTGGCGGGCCCCTCCTACAATGAGCAGTTCTTC. As protein: CASSFLAGPSYNEQFF.

There are many counts of this clonotype. The chain is built from TRBV29-1 and TRBJ2-7; tentatively, D is TRBD1 or TRBD2 (5 bases each). CDR3 length: 13 residues. Trimming removed 7 bases at V and 2 bases at J, with 15 bases between. CDR1 and CDR2 from the germline V gene are SQVTM and ANQGSEA. CDR3 protein: CSAAGTDPYEQYF. In nucleotides, the CDR3 is TGCAGCGCTGCCGGGACCGACCCCTACGAGCAGTACTTC.

The chain has TRBV20-1 and TRBJ1-3, with 7 bases fitting TRBD1. The CDR3 loop spans 12 amino acids. Germline V lookup: CDR1 DFQATT, CDR2 SNEGSKA (reference sequence). The CDR3 DNA is TGCAGCTTACAGGGGACTGGAAACACCATATATTTT. Protein sequence: CSLQGTGNTIYF.

This clonotype was detected a few times. The V and J genes are TRBV6-4 and TRBJ2-1; D may be TRBD1 or TRBD2 (6 bases each). V was shortened by 2 bases and J by 1 base, with 15 bases between the two germline ends. Germline V CDR1 and CDR2: MRHNA, SNTAGT. The CDR3 totals 17 residues. CDR3 DNA: TGTGCCAGCAGTGACCGTTCGACAGGACTATCCTACAATGAGCAGTTCTTC. It is translated as CASSDRSTGLSYNEQFF.

There are a few counts of this clonotype. This rearrangement joins TRBV6-6 to TRBJ2-5, with no clear D. Per germline, CDR1 MNHNY and CDR2 SVGAGI (reference sequence). The CDR3 covers 12 residues. V lost 2 bases to trimming and J lost 5 bases, with 6 bases between them. The CDR3 DNA reads TGTGCCAGCAGTTACGGCCGGGAGACCCAGTACTTC. Encoded protein: CASSYGRETQYF.

CDR3 protein: CASSYTGGMAGELFF. In DNA form, the CDR3 reads TGTGCCAGCAGTTACACAGGGGGAATGGCCGGGGAGCTGTTTTTT. The V and J genes are TRBV6-5 and TRBJ2-2; TRBD1 agrees at 8 bases. Germline V gene data show CDR1 as MNHEY and CDR2 as SVGAGI. Trimming cost V 2 bases and J 6 bases; bases outside gene matches: 5. This CDR3 has 15 residues.

The V and J genes are TRBV20-1 and TRBJ2-7; D could derive from TRBD1 or TRBD2 (5 bases each). Trimming shortened V by 4 bases and J by 1 base, and 14 bases separated the two germline ends. Per the germline V gene, CDR1 is DFQATT and CDR2 is SNEGSKA (reference sequence). The CDR3 has 14 amino acids. CDR3: CSAMRDRSSYEQYF. DNA of the CDR3: TGCAGTGCTATGAGGGACCGTTCGTCCTACGAGCAGTACTTC.

The J gene is TRBJ2-5, the V gene TRBV5-1; the match to TRBD1 covers 9 bases. The junction had 5 bases not matched to a gene; V was cut back by 4 bases and J by 7 bases. The CDR3 has 13 residues. Germline V gene data show CDR1 as SGHRS and CDR2 as YFSETQ. CDR3 sequence reads: CASSRTGEGTQYF. In nucleotides, the CDR3 is TGCGCCAGCAGCAGGACAGGGGAGGGGACCCAGTACTTC.

CDR3 bases: TGTGCCAGCAGTCCTAGCGTTAAAGGCCAGACCCAGTACTTC. This translates into CASSPSVKGQTQYF. This chain links TRBV6-2 or TRBV6-3 with TRBJ2-5; D might be TRBD2 (6 bases). Germline values: CDR1 MNHEY, CDR2 SVGEGT. Trimming stripped 5 bases from V and 6 bases from J, with 16 bases between. The CDR3 spans 14 residues.

The chain is built from TRBV30 and TRBJ2-1, with D possibly matching TRBD2 (6 bases). Germline CDR1 is GTSNPN and CDR2 is SVGIG (reference sequence). Trimming removed 2 bases from V and 4 bases from J, with 12 bases in between. The CDR3 runs to 14 residues. DNA of the CDR3: TGTGCCTGGAGTAAATTAGCGGAATACAATGAGCAGTTCTTC. Amino acid sequence: CAWSKLAEYNEQFF.

The sample holds many counts of this clonotype. The V call is TRBV20-1, the J call TRBJ2-7, with a weak D call TRBD1 (6 bases). This CDR3 has 13 amino acids. V lost 6 bases, J lost 0 bases, and 12 bases lay in between. The germline gives CDR1 DFQATT, CDR2 SNEGSKA (reference sequence). The CDR3 is CSAPTGTSYEQYF. In nucleotides, the CDR3 is TGCAGTGCCCCGACAGGAACCTCCTACGAGCAGTACTTC.

In its sample, this clonotype was seen many times. This chain links TRBV10-3 with TRBJ1-2, with TRBD1 as a possible D gene (5 bases). Trimming took off 5 bases at V and 7 bases at J, with 8 bases between the two ends. This CDR3 has 11 amino acids. Germline loops: CDR1 ENHRY, CDR2 SYGVKD. CDR3 amino acids: CAISQDIGYTF. DNA of the CDR3: TGTGCCATCAGTCAGGACATTGGCTACACCTTC.

The chain couples TRBV12-3 or TRBV12-4 to TRBJ2-7, with a weak D call TRBD2 (6 bases). Trimming shortened V by 4 bases and J by 2 bases, and 9 bases separated the two germline ends. The CDR3 is 13 amino acids. The CDR3 sequence: CASSSGLTYEQYF. The CDR3 DNA sequence: TGTGCCAGCAGTTCGGGACTTACCTACGAGCAGTACTTC.

A few counts support this clonotype. V and J are TRBV6-5 and TRBJ2-7; 9 nucleotides line up with TRBD2. There are 15 residues in the CDR3. Germline V gene lookup returns CDR1 MNHEY and CDR2 SVGAGI. The ends lost 0 bases at V and 2 bases at J; junction bases unmatched: 2. CDR3 DNA sequence: TGTGCCAGCAGTTACTCGGCTAGCGGGGCCTACGAGCAGTACTTC. This translates into CASSYSASGAYEQYF.

This clonotype was seen only a few times. The rearrangement uses TRBV29-1 and TRBJ2-5, with TRBD1 identical over 8 bases. V shed 5 bases, J shed 5 bases, and the junction held 4 bases outside the gene matches. The CDR3 has 12 amino acids. From germline, CDR1 is SQVTM and CDR2 ANQGSEA. The CDR3 here is CSVRRGQETQYF. CDR3 DNA: TGCAGCGTTCGCAGGGGGCAGGAGACCCAGTACTTC.